This TCR beta chain was observed in a study of molecular identifiers for immune sequencing clone quantification. From roughly 21,000 to 960,000 sorted cells, naive CD8 libraries were generated with 10%, 30% or 50% RNA. The authors gated naive CD8 T cells as CD8+CD4-CCR7+CD45RA+ for sorting. The V segment lost 5 bases and the J segment 2 bases; nucleotides outside the gene matches: 14. In germline, CDR1 is MNHEY, CDR2 SMNVEV (reference sequence). CDR3 length: 17 residues. This clonotype has only a few counts. TCRdb analysed the PCR reads with MiXCR anew, one entry per CDR3 protein. The table shows approximately 100,000 distinct CDR3 sequences, with roughly a third occurring only once.

Sequenced input: naive CD8+ T cells from blood, with Jurkat cell RNA spiked in. Sample subset: FACS-sorted CD8+CD4-CCR7+CD45RA+ naive T cells. The sequence came from a human donor in good health. Some libraries in this study had Jurkat cell RNA spiked in. The chain is built from TRBV27 and TRBJ2-5; 7 nucleotides agree with TRBD1. The CDR3 protein is CASSPFGSGGAQETQYF. CDR3 nucleotides: TGTGCCAGCAGTCCCTTTGGTTCAGGGGGAGCACAAGAGACCCAGTACTTC.